This T cell receptor beta chain was observed in a study of neoadjuvant anti-PD-1 for oral cavity cancer (dated by TCRdb to the early 2020s). Regarding the study in general: Before undergoing curative-intent surgical resection, most patients got three to four biweekly nivolumab doses at 3 mg/kg. Patients who did not progress were given a fourth nivolumab dose at about day 43 and had definitive surgical resection on days 50-56. Under RECIST 1.1, a patient counted as a responder if showing complete response, partial response or stable disease, and as a non-responder if showing progression. The parent correlative cohort had more than 10 patients and a response rate of 30% to 35%.

Comment on this clone: Its antigen is unknown. Base qualities are not recorded, but no much larger clone differs from it by a single base.

For survey sequencing of tumor libraries, mostly about 4.6 ug of input genomic DNA was used, and two replicates were run per sample. Following the manufacturer's instructions, the team built TCRbeta libraries using the immunoSEQ hsTCRbeta kit. The finished libraries were brought together in one pool at around 3.1 nM, which was then read using an Illumina NovaSeq 6000 S4 flow cell. Per the source publication's procedure: The immunoSEQ Analyzer was used for raw data preprocessing and quality control. The analysis was restricted to productive rearrangements, with each unique CDR3 amino acid sequence defining a clonotype. Repertoire clonality was estimated as the Gini-Simpson index, which was calculated using the R package tcR. Student's t test was used to compare Gini indices, and Pearson correlation was used to assess associations with tumor size change. The source is immuneACCESS, and TCRdb retained only in-frame sequences with V and J called. Part of the clones is not carried over; for the studies checked, unresolved V genes explain less than half of this, and the remainder is unexplained. V, J and clone size were drawn from that table, and D and trimming were deduced from the DNA. The sample table holds 35,000 to 40,000 clones, of which around 38% were seen once. The top ten clones comprise roughly 16% of the sample.

What the authors observed across the whole study: Greater tumor shrinkage was correlated with larger post-treatment sizes of preexisting intratumoral clones, suggesting that expansion of preexisting clones contributed to response. Higher pretreatment blood TCRbeta clonality and lower post-treatment tumor TCRbeta clonality were correlated with higher pretreatment blood Treg/Th17 ratios. Only a few patients per response group were included in the TCR analyses, and the authors called for validation in larger cohorts.

V sheds 7 bases and J sheds 10 bases, leaving 23 bases between their ends. CDR1 and CDR2 were assigned from the germline V gene (reference sequence) as MNHEY and SMNVEV. The CDR3 starts with the cysteine, ends with the phenylalanine, and has 15 residues. Only the CDR3 region is kept as DNA, spanning 45 bases read in frame from base 1. The time point label of this sample denotes: after neoadjuvant nivolumab, at surgical resection. Patients had been newly diagnosed with stage II-IVA oral cavity squamous cell carcinoma, and no prior systemic or radiation treatment had been given to the patients. The cohort consisted of patients with HPV-negative, locally advanced oral cavity squamous cell carcinoma. The samples were drawn from a longitudinal correlative study tied to a single-arm phase II trial testing neoadjuvant nivolumab in oral cavity squamous cell carcinoma. Subject-matched pre- and post-treatment PBMCs and tumors from three responders and three non-responders underwent genomic DNA-based TCRbeta sequencing. For tumor tissue, genomic DNA extraction relied on the Maxwell RSC DNA from Tissue kit.

The chain was built from TRBV27 and TRBJ2-1; the D assignment is uncertain and may be TRBD1 or TRBD2, with 6 bases supporting each. Sequences were derived from tumor tissue, sampled after nivolumab (anti-PD-1) treatment. This TCR was recovered from a person between 40 and 80 years old with oral cavity squamous cell carcinoma. The nucleotides are TGTGCCAGCACCAACCGCGGCGGGGTAAGGGGGGAGCAGTTCTTC. This gives the protein CASTNRGGVRGEQFF.